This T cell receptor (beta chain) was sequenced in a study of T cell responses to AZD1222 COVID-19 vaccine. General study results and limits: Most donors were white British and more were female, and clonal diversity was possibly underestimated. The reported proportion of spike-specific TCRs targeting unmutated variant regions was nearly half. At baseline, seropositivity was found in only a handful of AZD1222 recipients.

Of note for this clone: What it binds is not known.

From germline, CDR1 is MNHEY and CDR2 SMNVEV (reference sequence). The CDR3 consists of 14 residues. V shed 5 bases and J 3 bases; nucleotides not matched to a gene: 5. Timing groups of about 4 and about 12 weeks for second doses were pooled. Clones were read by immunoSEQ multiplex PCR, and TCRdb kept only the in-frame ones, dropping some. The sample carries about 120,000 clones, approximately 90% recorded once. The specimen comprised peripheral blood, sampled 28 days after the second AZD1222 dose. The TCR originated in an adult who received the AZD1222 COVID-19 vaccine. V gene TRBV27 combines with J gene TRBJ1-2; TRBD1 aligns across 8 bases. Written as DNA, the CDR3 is TGTGCCAGCAGTCCGGACAGGGCGGACTATGGCTACACCTTC. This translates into CASSPDRADYGYTF.